The 2 T cell receptor beta chains reported below all come from one sample, sequenced in a study of Ad26.COV2.S vaccination and SARS-CoV-2 variants. Clones were read by immunoSEQ multiplex PCR, and TCRdb kept only the in-frame ones, dropping some. Here the sample spans 180,000 or so clones, roughly 89% being singletons. The sequencing here drew on peripheral blood, taken after recovery from COVID-19. These receptor sequences come from a human donor who had recovered from COVID-19.

This clone turned up a few times. The chain recombines TRBV7-2 with TRBJ1-1, with D possibly being TRBD1 (5 bases). Looked up from germline, CDR1 is SGHTA and CDR2 is FQGNSA. Trimming took 2 bases from V and 1 from J, leaving 11 bases between them. CDR3 size: 15 residues. The CDR3 here is CASSLTRDRNTEAFF. The CDR3 region has the DNA TGTGCCAGCAGCTTAACCCGAGACAGGAACACTGAAGCTTTCTTT.

The rearrangement links TRBV5-1 to TRBJ2-2; D gene unclear. The germline V gene encodes CDR1 SGHRS and CDR2 YFSETQ. The CDR3 contains 15 residues. Deletions cut 4 bases from V and 0 bases from J, with 10 bases between. The CDR3, as DNA: TGCGCCAGCAGCGAAGATTCCGCGAACACCGGGGAGCTGTTTTTT. It translates to CASSEDSANTGELFF.